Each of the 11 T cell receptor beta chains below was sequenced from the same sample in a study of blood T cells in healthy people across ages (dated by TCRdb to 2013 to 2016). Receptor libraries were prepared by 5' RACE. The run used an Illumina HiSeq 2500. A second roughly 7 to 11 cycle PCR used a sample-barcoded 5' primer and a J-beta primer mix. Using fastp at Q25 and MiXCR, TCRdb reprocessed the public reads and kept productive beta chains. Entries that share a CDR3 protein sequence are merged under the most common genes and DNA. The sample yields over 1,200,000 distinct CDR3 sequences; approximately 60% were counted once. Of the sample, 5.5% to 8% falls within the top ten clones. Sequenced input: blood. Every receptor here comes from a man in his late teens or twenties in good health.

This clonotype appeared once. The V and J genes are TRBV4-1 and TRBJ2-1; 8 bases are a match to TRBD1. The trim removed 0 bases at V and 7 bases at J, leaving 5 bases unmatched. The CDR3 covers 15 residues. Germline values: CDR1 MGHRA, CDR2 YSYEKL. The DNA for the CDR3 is TGCGCCAGCAGCCAAGAAAGTACAGGGGGTAATGAGCAGTTCTTC. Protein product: CASSQESTGGNEQFF.

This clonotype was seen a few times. CDR3 nucleotide sequence: TGTGCCAGCAGTGGACAGGGGGCCAATGAGCAGTTCTTC. It encodes CASSGQGANEQFF. The J gene is TRBJ2-1, the V gene TRBV28; 11 nucleotides match TRBD1. Looked up from germline, CDR1 is MDHEN and CDR2 is SYDVKM. Unmatched junction bases numbered 0, after V lost 5 bases and J lost 6 bases. The CDR3 contains 13 residues.

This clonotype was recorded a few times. The CDR3 nucleotides read TGTGCCAGCAGTGGGCTAGCGGGAGTGGGCTACGAGCAGTACTTC. This translates into CASSGLAGVGYEQYF. This sequence joins TRBV25-1 and TRBJ2-4; 10 nucleotides line up with TRBD2. TRBJ2-7 matches the DNA end more closely, so the J call is doubtful. CDR1 and CDR2 from the germline V gene are MGHDK and SYGVNS. This CDR3 comprises 15 residues.

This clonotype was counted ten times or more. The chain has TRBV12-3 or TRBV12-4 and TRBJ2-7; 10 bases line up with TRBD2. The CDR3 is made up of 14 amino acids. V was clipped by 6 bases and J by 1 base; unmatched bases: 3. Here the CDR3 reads CASSRTSGSYEQYF. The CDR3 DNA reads TGTGCCAGCAGCCGGACTAGCGGTTCCTACGAGCAGTACTTC.

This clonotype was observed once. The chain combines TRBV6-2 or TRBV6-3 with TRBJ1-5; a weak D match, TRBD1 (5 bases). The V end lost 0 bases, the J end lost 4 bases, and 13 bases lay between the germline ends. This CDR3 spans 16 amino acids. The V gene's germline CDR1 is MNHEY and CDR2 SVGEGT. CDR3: CASSYSGPAGNQPQHF. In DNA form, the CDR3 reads TGTGCCAGCAGTTACTCGGGGCCAGCCGGGAATCAGCCCCAGCATTTT.

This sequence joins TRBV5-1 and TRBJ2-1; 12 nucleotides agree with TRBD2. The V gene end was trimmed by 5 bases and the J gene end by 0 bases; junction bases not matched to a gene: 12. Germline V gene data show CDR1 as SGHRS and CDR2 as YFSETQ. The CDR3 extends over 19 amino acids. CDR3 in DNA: TGCGCCAGCAGGCGTTCCGGGACTAGCGGGCGGAGCTCCTACAATGAGCAGTTCTTC. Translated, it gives CASRRSGTSGRSSYNEQFF.

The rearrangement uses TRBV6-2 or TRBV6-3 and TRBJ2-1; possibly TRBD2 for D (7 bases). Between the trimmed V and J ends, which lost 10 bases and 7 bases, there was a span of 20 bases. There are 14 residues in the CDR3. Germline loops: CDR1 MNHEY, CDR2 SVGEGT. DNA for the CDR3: TGTGCCACCGGAGGGGGGGGCAGGGCGAATGAGCAGTTCTTC. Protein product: CATGGGGRANEQFF.

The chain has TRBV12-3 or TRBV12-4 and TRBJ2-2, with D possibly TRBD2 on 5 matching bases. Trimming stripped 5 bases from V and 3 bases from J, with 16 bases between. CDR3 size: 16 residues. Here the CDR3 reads CASSVPGMMDTGELFF. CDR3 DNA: TGTGCCAGCAGTGTCCCGGGGATGATGGACACCGGGGAGCTGTTTTTT.

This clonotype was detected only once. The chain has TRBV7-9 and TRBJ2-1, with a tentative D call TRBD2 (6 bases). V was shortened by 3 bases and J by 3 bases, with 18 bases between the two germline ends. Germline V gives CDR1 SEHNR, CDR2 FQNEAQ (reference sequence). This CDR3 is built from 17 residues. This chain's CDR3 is CASSFPGAGRGYNEQFF. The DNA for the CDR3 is TGTGCCAGCAGCTTCCCAGGTGCCGGGAGAGGCTACAATGAGCAGTTCTTC.

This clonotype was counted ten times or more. CDR3 DNA sequence: TGCAGCGTTGAAGATACCGGCCAGACTTCCACAGATACGCAGTATTTT. It specifies CSVEDTGQTSTDTQYF. This chain connects TRBV29-1 to TRBJ2-3, with no clear D. The germline V and J ends were trimmed by 0 bases and 2 bases, with 15 bases remaining between them. CDR1 is SQVTM, CDR2 ANQGSEA, per germline. This CDR3 is 16 amino acids long.

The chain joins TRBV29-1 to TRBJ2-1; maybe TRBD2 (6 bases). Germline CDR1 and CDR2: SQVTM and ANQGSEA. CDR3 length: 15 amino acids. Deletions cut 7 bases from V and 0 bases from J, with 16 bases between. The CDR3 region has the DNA TGCAGCGGCGATCGGGGGATGAGCTCCTACAATGAGCAGTTCTTC. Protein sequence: CSGDRGMSSYNEQFF.